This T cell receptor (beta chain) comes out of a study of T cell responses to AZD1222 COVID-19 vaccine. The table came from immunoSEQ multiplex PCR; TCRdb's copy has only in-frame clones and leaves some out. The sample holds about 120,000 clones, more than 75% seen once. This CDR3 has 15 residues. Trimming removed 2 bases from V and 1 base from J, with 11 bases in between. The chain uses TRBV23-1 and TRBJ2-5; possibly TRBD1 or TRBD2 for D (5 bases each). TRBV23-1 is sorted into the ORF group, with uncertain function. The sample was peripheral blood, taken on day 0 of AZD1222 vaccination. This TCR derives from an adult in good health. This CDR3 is CASSQRDGFQETQYF. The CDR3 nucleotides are TGCGCCAGCAGTCAACGGGACGGTTTCCAAGAGACCCAGTACTTC.